This T cell receptor beta chain appears in the sequencing data of a study of persistence of HIV-infected CD4 T cells. Study outcomes and limitations: Rare CMV-responding cells carrying HIV-1 proviruses were not analyzed separately for TCR. CMV- and Gag-responding cells had lower TCRbeta richness than CD3/CD28-responding cells.

Deletions cut 0 bases from V and 4 bases from J, with 6 bases between. Germline V gene sequence: CDR1 MNHNY, CDR2 SVGAGI (reference sequence). This CDR3 spans 13 amino acids. Anti-CD3/anti-CD28 beads served as a nonspecific positive control stimulus. CD4+ T cells upregulating both CD40 ligand and CD69 were sorted as responding cells. To note about this clone: The target antigen is unknown.

The libraries were made with immunoSEQ version 4 in survey mode. The assay was immunoSEQ multiplex PCR, and TCRdb's table has in-frame clones only and misses some. Seen here are 35,000 to 50,000 clones, roughly 90% observed once, and the top ten hold approximately 0.97%. This TCR was sampled from an adult man with HIV who was CMV-seropositive. The chain couples TRBV6-6 to TRBJ1-1; D unresolved. Material: CD4+ T cells sorted from PBMCs after approximately 18-hour stimulation, obtained from a patient who received antiretroviral therapy. As DNA, the CDR3 is TGTGCCAGCAGTTACTCGAGGCGCACTGAAGCTTTCTTT. It specifies CASSYSRRTEAFF.